The rows below give T cell receptor beta chains drawn from one sample of a study of shared clonotypes between healthy human individuals. This table comes from immunoSEQ multiplex PCR, and its TCRdb copy is limited to in-frame clones, with some not included. The sample lists some 2.1 million clones, around 95% occurring once. Sequencing input: naive CD8+ T cells from PBMCs. These receptors all stem from a man between 18 and 35 years old in good health. Some clones in this sample may be carry-over from other donors' samples. Both conserved end residues are part of each CDR3. D genes are given only for firm matches. Clone size is stated in some rows and not others, as once, few, many or a class when expanded.

V gene	D gene	J gene	clone size	CDR3 DNA	CDR3 protein
TRBV7-5	.	TRBJ2-7	.	TGTGCCAGCCGCCCAGGTAGCGGTTCCTACGAGCAGTACTTC	CASRPGSGSYEQYF
TRBV27	.	TRBJ2-2	once	TGTGCCAGCAGTTTATCAGGGTTCACCGGGGAGCTGTTTTTT	CASSLSGFTGELFF
TRBV7-9	TRBD1	TRBJ2-2	.	TGTGCCAGCAGCACCCGGACAGGTCCGAACACCGGGGAGCTGTTTTTT	CASSTRTGPNTGELFF
TRBV19	TRBD2	TRBJ2-7	.	TGTGCCAGTAGTATCGGGTTCGGGGGGTTTCAAGAGCAGTACTTC	CASSIGFGGFQEQYF
TRBV5-6	TRBD2	TRBJ2-7	.	TGTGCCAGCAGCCTCGGGACTAGGGATGAGTTAGAGCAGTACTTC	CASSLGTRDELEQYF
TRBV9	.	TRBJ2-1	.	TGTGCCAGCAGCGTAGGTTCCGGGGGTGCGCAATCCGGGAATGAGCAGTTCTTC	CASSVGSGGAQSGNEQFF
TRBV27	.	TRBJ2-7	.	TGTGCCAGCAGTTTTATTGGGGTTCGACCTGTGGAGCAGTACTTC	CASSFIGVRPVEQYF
TRBV27	TRBD1	TRBJ2-7	few	TGTGCCAGCAGTCACGGACAGGGCTACGAGCAGTACTTC	CASSHGQGYEQYF
TRBV13	.	TRBJ2-1	.	TGTGCCAGCAGCTCGTCTCTGAATAATGAGCAGTTCTTC	CASSSSLNNEQFF
TRBV4-3	.	TRBJ2-5	.	TGCGCCAGCAGTCTCGGGATTAACCGATACCAAGAGACCCAGTACTTC	CASSLGINRYQETQYF